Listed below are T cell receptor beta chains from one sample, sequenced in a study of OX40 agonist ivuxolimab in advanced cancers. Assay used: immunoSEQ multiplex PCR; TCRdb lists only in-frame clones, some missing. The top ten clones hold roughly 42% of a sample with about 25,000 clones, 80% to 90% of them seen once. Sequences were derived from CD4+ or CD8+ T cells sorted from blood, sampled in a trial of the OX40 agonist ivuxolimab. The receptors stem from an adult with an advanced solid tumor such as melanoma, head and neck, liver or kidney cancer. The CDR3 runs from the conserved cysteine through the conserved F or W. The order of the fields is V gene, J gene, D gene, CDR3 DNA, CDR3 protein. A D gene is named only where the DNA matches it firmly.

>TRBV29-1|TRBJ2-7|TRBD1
TGCAGCGTTGACGGGCAGGGGGACTACGAGCAGTACTTC
CSVDGQGDYEQYF
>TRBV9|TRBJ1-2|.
TGTGCCAGCAGCGATGGGAACACGCGACCCTATGGCTACACCTTC
CASSDGNTRPYGYTF
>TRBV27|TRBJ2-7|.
TGTGCCAGCAGTTTCCGGGGACACTCCTACGAGCAGTACTTC
CASSFRGHSYEQYF
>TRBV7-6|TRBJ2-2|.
TGTGCCAGCAGCTTAGCGCTTCAGATGGGGAACACCGGGGAGCTGTTTTTT
CASSLALQMGNTGELFF
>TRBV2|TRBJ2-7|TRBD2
TGTGCCAGCAGTGAAAGTACGCTAGCGGGGTACTCCTACGAGCAGTACTTC
CASSESTLAGYSYEQYF
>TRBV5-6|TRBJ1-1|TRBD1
TGTGCCAGCAGCTTGGTGGACAGGGAACCTTTCTTT
CASSLVDREPFF
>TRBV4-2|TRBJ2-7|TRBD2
TGTGCCAGCAGCCAAGAGTGGCGGACTAGCGGGGGCAGGGGGTACTACGAGCAGTACTTC
CASSQEWRTSGGRGYYEQYF
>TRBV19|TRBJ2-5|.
TGTGCCAGTAGTATTATTGGGGGTCAAGAGACCCAGTACTTC
CASSIIGGQETQYF
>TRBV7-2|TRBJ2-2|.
TGTGCCAGCAGCTTATCTGGGGTCAACCCCGGGGAGCTGTTTTTT
CASSLSGVNPGELFF
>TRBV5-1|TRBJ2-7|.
TGCGCCAGCAGCCTCACCTCCTTTCACGAGCAGTACTTC
CASSLTSFHEQYF
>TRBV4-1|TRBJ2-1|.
TGCGCCAGCAGCCAAGAACTAGCCGTAAGCTCCTACAATGAGCAGTTCTTC
CASSQELAVSSYNEQFF
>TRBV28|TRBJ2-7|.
TGTGCCAGCAGTCCCGGGGGTGGGCAGTACTTC
CASSPGGGQYF
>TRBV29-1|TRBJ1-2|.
TGCACCGTTAGGGTTCGGGACTATGGCTACACCTTC
CTVRVRDYGYTF
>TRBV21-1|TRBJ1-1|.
TGTGCCAGCAGCAAAAGTATACCGATGAACACTGAAGCTTTCTTT
CASSKSIPMNTEAFF
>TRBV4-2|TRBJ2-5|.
TGTGCCAGCAGCCAAGTGGTGGAGGAATTGGAGACCCAGTACTTC
CASSQVVEELETQYF
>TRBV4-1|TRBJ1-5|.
TGCGCCAGCAGCCAAGCTGGGGACGGAAATCAGCCCCAGCATTTT
CASSQAGDGNQPQHF
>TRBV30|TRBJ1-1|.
TGTGCCTGGAGTGTAGGCGGTTTTGAAGCTTTCTTT
CAWSVGGFEAFF
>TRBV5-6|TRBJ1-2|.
TGTGCCAGCAGCTTGGTTCAGGGGTTGATTCGTGGCTACACCTTC
CASSLVQGLIRGYTF
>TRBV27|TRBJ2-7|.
TGTGCCAGCAGTTTAATAGGCTCCTACGAGCAGTACTTC
CASSLIGSYEQYF
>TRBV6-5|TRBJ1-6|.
TGTGCCAGCAGGGCAAATCATAATTCACCCCTCCACTTT
CASRANHNSPLHF
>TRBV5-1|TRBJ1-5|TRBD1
TGCGCCAGCAGCACTGGGACAGCGAATCAGCCCCAGCATTTT
CASSTGTANQPQHF
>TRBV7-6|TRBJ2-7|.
TGTGCCAGCAGCTTGACAGAGAACTACGAGCAGTACTTC
CASSLTENYEQYF